These T cell receptor beta chains were read from a single sample in a study of T-cell reconstitution after alpha-beta-depleted transplantation in children. TCRdb re-derived calls from the PCR reads in MiXCR, one entry per CDR3 protein. The data contain about 400,000 distinct CDR3 sequences, 20% of them singletons. The sequencing used PBMCs from the stem cell graft donor, collected from the stem cell graft. These receptors were collected from a human donor who donated a stem cell graft to a child with acute myeloid leukemia. The CDR3 runs from the conserved cysteine through the conserved F or W. The order of the fields is D gene, clone size, J gene, V gene, CDR3 DNA, CDR3 protein. D genes are given only for firm matches. Clone size is given for some rows only: seen once, a few or many times, or a class if the clone is expanded.

d_gene: .; abundance: many; j_gene: TRBJ2-1; v_gene: TRBV24-1; CDR3nt: TGTGCCACCAGTGGGATCTCCAACGGGGAGCAGTTCTTC; CDR3aa: CATSGISNGEQFF
d_gene: TRBD1; abundance: many; j_gene: TRBJ1-1; v_gene: TRBV29-1; CDR3nt: TGCAGCGTTGAGGCAGGGGGTAGTACTGAAGCTTTCTTT; CDR3aa: CSVEAGGSTEAFF
d_gene: .; abundance: few; j_gene: TRBJ2-5; v_gene: TRBV5-1; CDR3nt: TGCGCCAGCAGCTTGGCGTTTCAGGGATGGGAAGAGACCCAGTACTTC; CDR3aa: CASSLAFQGWEETQYF
d_gene: TRBD1; abundance: .; j_gene: TRBJ2-7; v_gene: TRBV23-1; CDR3nt: TGCGCCAGCAGTCAATCCGGGACAGCCTCCTACGAGCAGTACTTC; CDR3aa: CASSQSGTASYEQYF
d_gene: .; abundance: few; j_gene: TRBJ1-4; v_gene: TRBV27; CDR3nt: TGTGCCAGCAGAACACACGGGCCCCGGGATGAAAAACTGTTTTTT; CDR3aa: CASRTHGPRDEKLFF
d_gene: TRBD2; abundance: few; j_gene: TRBJ2-3; v_gene: TRBV24-1; CDR3nt: TGTGCCACCAGTGACCTATGGACTAGCGGGAGCACAGATACGCAGTATTTT; CDR3aa: CATSDLWTSGSTDTQYF
d_gene: .; abundance: few; j_gene: TRBJ2-3; v_gene: TRBV5-1; CDR3nt: TGCGCCAGCGCGGACCCCCAAGGAGCAGATACGCAGTATTTT; CDR3aa: CASADPQGADTQYF
d_gene: TRBD1; abundance: few; j_gene: TRBJ2-5; v_gene: TRBV12-3/TRBV12-4; CDR3nt: TGTGCCAGCAGTTTTGTCCCGGGACAGGGGACCCAAGAGACCCAGTACTTC; CDR3aa: CASSFVPGQGTQETQYF
d_gene: TRBD1; abundance: few; j_gene: TRBJ1-2; v_gene: TRBV6-5; CDR3nt: TGTGCCAGCAGTTACTCTAACCGGGACAGTACAAACTATGGCTACACCTTC; CDR3aa: CASSYSNRDSTNYGYTF
d_gene: TRBD2; abundance: few; j_gene: TRBJ2-1; v_gene: TRBV12-5; CDR3nt: TGTGCTAGTGGTTTGGTACTAGCGGGAGCCTACAATGAGCAGTTCTTC; CDR3aa: CASGLVLAGAYNEQFF
d_gene: .; abundance: .; j_gene: TRBJ2-7; v_gene: TRBV7-2; CDR3nt: TGTGCCAGCAGCTTGCTAGGGACGCTGGGCTACGAGCAGTACTTC; CDR3aa: CASSLLGTLGYEQYF
d_gene: TRBD1; abundance: few; j_gene: TRBJ2-6; v_gene: TRBV25-1; CDR3nt: TGTGCCAGCAGTGAATGGAGGTTAGGACAGGCTGGGGCCAACGTCCTGACTTTC; CDR3aa: CASSEWRLGQAGANVLTF
d_gene: .; abundance: .; j_gene: TRBJ1-1; v_gene: TRBV24-1; CDR3nt: TGTGCCACCAGTGAATTCGGGAACACTGAAGCTTTCTTT; CDR3aa: CATSEFGNTEAFF
d_gene: .; abundance: .; j_gene: TRBJ2-7; v_gene: TRBV12-3/TRBV12-4; CDR3nt: TGTGCCAGCAGTTTCTTAAAGGGGGGTGAGCAGTACTTC; CDR3aa: CASSFLKGGEQYF
d_gene: .; abundance: few; j_gene: TRBJ2-5; v_gene: TRBV12-3/TRBV12-4; CDR3nt: TGTGCCAGCAGTTTTTCTTTCTGGGGGAGAGGGGAACTCCAAGAGACCCAGTACTTC; CDR3aa: CASSFSFWGRGELQETQYF
d_gene: .; abundance: many; j_gene: TRBJ2-7; v_gene: TRBV20-1; CDR3nt: TGCAGTGCGAGCCTCGATGGGGCATACTACGAGCAGTACTTC; CDR3aa: CSASLDGAYYEQYF
d_gene: .; abundance: few; j_gene: TRBJ1-1; v_gene: TRBV28; CDR3nt: TGTGCCAGCAGCTGGAGTGGGGGACTCAACACTGAAGCTTTCTTT; CDR3aa: CASSWSGGLNTEAFF
d_gene: TRBD1; abundance: many; j_gene: TRBJ2-3; v_gene: TRBV29-1; CDR3nt: TGCAGCGCCCCGGGACAGAGCACAGATACGCAGTATTTT; CDR3aa: CSAPGQSTDTQYF
d_gene: .; abundance: .; j_gene: TRBJ1-4; v_gene: TRBV12-3/TRBV12-4; CDR3nt: TGTGCCAGCAGTTTATCCAGCGGGATTAATGAAAAACTGTTTTTT; CDR3aa: CASSLSSGINEKLFF
d_gene: .; abundance: .; j_gene: TRBJ1-1; v_gene: TRBV12-3/TRBV12-4; CDR3nt: TGTGCCAGCACCCGTGGACGGCGCATGAACACTGAAGCTTTCTTT; CDR3aa: CASTRGRRMNTEAFF
d_gene: .; abundance: few; j_gene: TRBJ1-4; v_gene: TRBV4-3; CDR3nt: TGCGCCAGCAGCCAAGATCGGGGGACAACTAATGAAAAACTGTTTTTT; CDR3aa: CASSQDRGTTNEKLFF
d_gene: TRBD2; abundance: few; j_gene: TRBJ2-3; v_gene: TRBV29-1; CDR3nt: TGCAGCCGGACGACTAGCGGGAGTCCAGATACGCAGTATTTT; CDR3aa: CSRTTSGSPDTQYF
d_gene: TRBD2; abundance: few; j_gene: TRBJ2-3; v_gene: TRBV12-3/TRBV12-4; CDR3nt: TGTGCCAGCAGTTTAGCCCGCGGGGGGTCGCCCTGGGCAGATACGCAGTATTTT; CDR3aa: CASSLARGGSPWADTQYF
d_gene: TRBD2; abundance: .; j_gene: TRBJ2-1; v_gene: TRBV2; CDR3nt: TGTGCCAGCAGTCGTCAAAGCGGGAGGACGTCCTACAATGAGCAGTTCTTC; CDR3aa: CASSRQSGRTSYNEQFF
d_gene: .; abundance: few; j_gene: TRBJ2-1; v_gene: TRBV4-1; CDR3nt: TGCGCCAGCAGCCAAGATTACTTTAATGAGCAGTTCTTC; CDR3aa: CASSQDYFNEQFF